This T cell receptor beta chain was obtained from a study of Graves' ophthalmopathy and Graves' hyperthyroidism. Overall study: Peripheral blood was gathered at first diagnosis, ahead of any treatment whatsoever. Notes on the study in general: Ophthalmopathy and stable hyperthyroidism were discriminated by a 13-signature model, with over 85% sensitivity and about 76% specificity.

Germline-derived CDR1 and CDR2 are SNHLY and FYNNEI. CDR3 size: 12 residues. The V end lost 8 bases, the J end lost 4 bases, and 11 bases lay between the germline ends. Regarding this clonotype: Its specificity is unknown.

Scientists amplified the TCR beta CDR3 regions from RNA transcripts. The authors performed first-round RT-PCR with HTBI primers and then a second-round multiplex PCR. TCRdb fed the multiplex PCR reads into MiXCR, producing one record per CDR3 protein. Found here are hundreds of thousands of distinct CDR3 sequences, about 40% of them singletons; the top ten hold 3% to 4%. The sample consisted of peripheral blood. The origin of this receptor is an adult man with Graves' ophthalmopathy. The V and J genes are TRBV2 and TRBJ2-5; D not resolved. CDR3 sequence reads: CASRATGETQYF. Here the CDR3 DNA reads TGTGCCAGCCGGGCAACCGGAGAGACCCAGTACTTC.